This entry features one TCR beta chain sequence. Its antigen is still unknown. Looked up from germline, CDR1 is DFQATT and CDR2 is SNEGSKA (reference sequence). Trimming shortened V by 3 bases and J by 0 bases, and 3 bases separated the two germline ends. The CDR3 contains 11 residues. These data belong to a study of OX40 agonist ivuxolimab in advanced cancers. Study in general: Two patients with cutaneous melanoma and one with hepatocellular carcinoma, three in total, showed partial responses.

Assay: immunoSEQ multiplex PCR; the TCRdb copy retains only in-frame clones and omits some. The table records 67,000 or so clones, just under 85% of them present only once. Study-wide results and caveats: In the expanded peripheral T cells, antigen specificity was never determined.

The sequence came from an adult with an advanced solid tumor such as melanoma, head and neck, liver or kidney cancer. The material sequenced was CD4+ or CD8+ T cells sorted from blood, taken in a trial of the OX40 agonist ivuxolimab. The rearrangement uses TRBV20-1 and TRBJ2-7; the D is unclear. The CDR3 region has the DNA TGCAGTGCTAGGGACTCCTACGAGCAGTACTTC. Translation: CSARDSYEQYF.